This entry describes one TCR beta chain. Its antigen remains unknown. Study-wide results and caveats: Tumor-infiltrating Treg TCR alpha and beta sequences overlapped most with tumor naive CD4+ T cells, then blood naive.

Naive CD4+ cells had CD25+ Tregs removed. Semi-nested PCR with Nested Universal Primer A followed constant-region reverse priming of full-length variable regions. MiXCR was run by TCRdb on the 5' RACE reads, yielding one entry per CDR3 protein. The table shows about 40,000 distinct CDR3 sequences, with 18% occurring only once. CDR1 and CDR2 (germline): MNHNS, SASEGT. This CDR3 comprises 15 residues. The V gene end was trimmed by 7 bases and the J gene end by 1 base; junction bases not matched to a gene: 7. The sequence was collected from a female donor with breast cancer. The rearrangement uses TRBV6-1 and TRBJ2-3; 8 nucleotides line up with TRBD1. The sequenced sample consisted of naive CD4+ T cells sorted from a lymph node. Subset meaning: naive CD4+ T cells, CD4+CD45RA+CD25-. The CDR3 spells CASNGQGGGTDTQYF. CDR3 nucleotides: TGTGCCAGCAACGGACAGGGTGGGGGCACAGATACGCAGTATTTT.